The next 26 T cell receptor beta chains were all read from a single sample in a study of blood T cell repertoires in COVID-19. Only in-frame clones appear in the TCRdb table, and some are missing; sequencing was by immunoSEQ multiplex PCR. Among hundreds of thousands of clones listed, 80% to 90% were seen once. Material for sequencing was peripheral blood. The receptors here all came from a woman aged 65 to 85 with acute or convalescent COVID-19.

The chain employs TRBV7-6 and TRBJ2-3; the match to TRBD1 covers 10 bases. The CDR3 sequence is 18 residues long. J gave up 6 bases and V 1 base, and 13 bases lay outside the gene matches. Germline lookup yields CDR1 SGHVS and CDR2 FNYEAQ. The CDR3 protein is CASSLGTGGGRSGDTQYF. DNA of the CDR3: TGTGCCAGCAGCTTAGGGACAGGGGGGGGCCGTTCTGGCGATACGCAGTATTTT.

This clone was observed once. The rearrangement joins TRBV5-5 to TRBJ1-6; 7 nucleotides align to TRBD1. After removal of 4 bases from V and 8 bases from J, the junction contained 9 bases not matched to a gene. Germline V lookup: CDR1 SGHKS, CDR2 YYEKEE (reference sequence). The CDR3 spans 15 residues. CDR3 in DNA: TGTGCCAGCAGCATGTTTACAGGGGTAGATTCACCCCTCCACTTT. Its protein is CASSMFTGVDSPLHF.

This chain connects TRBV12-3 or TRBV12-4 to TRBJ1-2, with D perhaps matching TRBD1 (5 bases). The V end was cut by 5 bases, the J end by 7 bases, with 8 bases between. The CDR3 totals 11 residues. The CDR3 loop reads CASSPGLGYTF. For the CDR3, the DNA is TGTGCCAGCAGTCCGGGACTTGGCTACACCTTC.

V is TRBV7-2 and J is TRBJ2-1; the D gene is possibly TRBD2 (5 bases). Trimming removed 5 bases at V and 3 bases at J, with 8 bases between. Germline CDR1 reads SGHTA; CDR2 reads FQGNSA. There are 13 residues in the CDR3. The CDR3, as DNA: TGTGCCAGCAGCGCCGGACTCTACAATGAGCAGTTCTTC. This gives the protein CASSAGLYNEQFF.

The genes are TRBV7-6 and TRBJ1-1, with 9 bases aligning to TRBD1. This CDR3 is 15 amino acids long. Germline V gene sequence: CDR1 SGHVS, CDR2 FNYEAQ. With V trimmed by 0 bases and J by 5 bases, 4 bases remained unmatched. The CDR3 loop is CASSLAQTGGTEAFF. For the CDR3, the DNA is TGTGCCAGCAGCTTAGCCCAGACAGGGGGGACTGAAGCTTTCTTT.

Here the CDR3 reads CASTPQGLAQETQYF. In nucleotides, the CDR3 is TGTGCCAGCACACCCCAGGGACTAGCGCAAGAGACCCAGTACTTC. The chain recombines TRBV6-6 with TRBJ2-5; 10 bases match TRBD2. With 7 bases clipped from V and 2 bases from J, the junction kept 7 bases outside the gene matches. Germline CDR1 MNHNY, CDR2 SVGAGI (reference sequence). This CDR3 is built from 15 residues.

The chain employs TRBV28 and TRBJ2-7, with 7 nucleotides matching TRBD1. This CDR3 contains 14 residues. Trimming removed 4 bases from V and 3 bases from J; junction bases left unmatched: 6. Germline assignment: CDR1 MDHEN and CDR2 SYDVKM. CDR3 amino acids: CASSSGQAYYEQYF. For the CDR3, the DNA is TGTGCCAGCAGTTCCGGACAGGCGTACTACGAGCAGTACTTC. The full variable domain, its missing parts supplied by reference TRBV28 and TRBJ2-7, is DVKVTQSSRYLVKRTGEKVFLECVQDMDHENMFWYRQDPGLGLRLIYFSYDVKMKEKGDIPEGYSVSREKKERFSLILESASTNQTSMYLCASSSGQAYYEQYFGPGTRLTVT.

CDR3 sequence: CASSSQGAEAFF. The CDR3 DNA reads as TGTGCCAGCAGTTCCCAGGGGGCTGAAGCTTTCTTT. The V and J genes are TRBV28 and TRBJ1-1, with 7 bases matching TRBD1. CDR3 length: 12 amino acids. V lost 4 bases to trimming and J lost 6 bases; unmatched junction nucleotides: 2. Germline loops: CDR1 MDHEN, CDR2 SYDVKM.

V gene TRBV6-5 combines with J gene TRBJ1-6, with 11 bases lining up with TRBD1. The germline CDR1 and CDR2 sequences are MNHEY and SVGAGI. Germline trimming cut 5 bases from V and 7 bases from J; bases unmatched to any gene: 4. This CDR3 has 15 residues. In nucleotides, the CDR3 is TGTGCCAGCAGTCACCGGGACAGGGGGAATTCACCCCTCCACTTT. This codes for CASSHRDRGNSPLHF.

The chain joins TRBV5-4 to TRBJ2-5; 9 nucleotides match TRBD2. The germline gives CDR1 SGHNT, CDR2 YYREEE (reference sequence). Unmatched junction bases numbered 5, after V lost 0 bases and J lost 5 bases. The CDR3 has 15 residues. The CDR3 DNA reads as TGTGCCAGCAGCTTGGACGGACTAGCGCGGGAGACCCAGTACTTC. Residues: CASSLDGLARETQYF. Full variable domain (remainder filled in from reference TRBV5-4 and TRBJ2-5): ETGVTQSPTHLIKTRGQQVTLRCSSQSGHNTVSWYQQALGQGPQFIFQYYREEENGRGNFPPRFSGLQFPNYSSELNVNALELDDSALYLCASSLDGLARETQYFGPGTRLLVL.

The CDR3 is CASSQETEAFF. CDR3 bases: TGTGCCAGCAGCCAAGAGACTGAAGCTTTCTTT. The V call is TRBV7-9, the J call TRBJ1-1; D call uncertain. The CDR3 sequence is 11 residues long. Germline CDR1 reads SEHNR; CDR2 reads FQNEAQ (reference sequence). Trimming pared 5 bases from V and 5 bases from J, leaving 6 bases between. Variable domain in full (rest from reference TRBV7-9 and TRBJ1-1): DTGVSQNPRHKITKRGQNVTFRCDPISEHNRLYWYRQTLGQGPEFLTYFQNEAQLEKSRLLSDRFSAERPKGSFSTLEIQRTEQGDSAMYLCASSQETEAFFGQGTRLTVV.

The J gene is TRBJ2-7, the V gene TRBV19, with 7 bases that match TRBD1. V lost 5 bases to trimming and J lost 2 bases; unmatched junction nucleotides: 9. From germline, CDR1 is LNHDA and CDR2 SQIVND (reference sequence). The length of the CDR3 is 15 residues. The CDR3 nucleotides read TGTGCCAGTAGTCTGTCGGACAGGCTTACCTACGAGCAGTACTTC. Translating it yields CASSLSDRLTYEQYF.

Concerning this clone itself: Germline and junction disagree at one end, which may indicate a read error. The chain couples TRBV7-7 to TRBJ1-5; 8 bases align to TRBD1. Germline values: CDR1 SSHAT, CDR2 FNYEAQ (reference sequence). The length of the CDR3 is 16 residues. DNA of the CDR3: TGTGCTAGCAGCCCCGGTCTGGACAGGGCAGGACAGCCCCAGCATTTT. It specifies CASSPGLDRAGQPQHF.

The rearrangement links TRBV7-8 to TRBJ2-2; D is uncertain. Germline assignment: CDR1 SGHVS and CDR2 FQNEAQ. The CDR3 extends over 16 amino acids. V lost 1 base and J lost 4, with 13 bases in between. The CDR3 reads CASSLGSVTSTGELFF. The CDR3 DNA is TGTGCCAGCAGCTTAGGTTCAGTCACCTCCACCGGGGAGCTGTTTTTT. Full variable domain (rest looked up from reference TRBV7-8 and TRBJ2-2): GAGVSQSPRYKVAKRGQDVALRCDPISGHVSLFWYQQALGQGPEFLTYFQNEAQLDKSGLPSDRFFAERPEGSVSTLKIQRTQQEDSAVYLCASSLGSVTSTGELFFGEGSRLTVL.

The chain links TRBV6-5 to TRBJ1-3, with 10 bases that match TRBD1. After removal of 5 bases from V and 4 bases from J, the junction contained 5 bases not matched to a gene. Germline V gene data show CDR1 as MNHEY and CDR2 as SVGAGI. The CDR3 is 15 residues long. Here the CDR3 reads CASSPDRGQGNTIYF. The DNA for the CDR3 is TGTGCCAGCAGTCCCGACAGGGGGCAGGGAAACACCATATATTTT.

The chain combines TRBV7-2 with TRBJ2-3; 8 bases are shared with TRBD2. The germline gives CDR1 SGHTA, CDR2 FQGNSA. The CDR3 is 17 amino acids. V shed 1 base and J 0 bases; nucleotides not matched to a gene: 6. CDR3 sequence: CASSLGSAGGSTDTQYF. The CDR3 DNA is TGTGCCAGCAGCTTAGGATCGGCGGGGGGAAGCACAGATACGCAGTATTTT.

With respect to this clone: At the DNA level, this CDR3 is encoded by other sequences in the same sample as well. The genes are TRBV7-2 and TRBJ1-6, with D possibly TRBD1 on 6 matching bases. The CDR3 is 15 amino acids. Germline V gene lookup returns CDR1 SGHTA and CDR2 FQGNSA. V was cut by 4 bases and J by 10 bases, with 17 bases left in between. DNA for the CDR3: TGTGCCAGCAGCTCCGGTCAGGGGCCTGGCTCACCCCTCCACTTT. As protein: CASSSGQGPGSPLHF. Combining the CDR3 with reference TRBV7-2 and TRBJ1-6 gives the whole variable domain GAGVSQSPSNKVTEKGKDVELRCDPISGHTALYWYRQSLGQGLEFLIYFQGNSAPDKSGLPSDRFSAERTGGSVSTLTIQRTQQEDSAVYLCASSSGQGPGSPLHFGNGTRLTVT.

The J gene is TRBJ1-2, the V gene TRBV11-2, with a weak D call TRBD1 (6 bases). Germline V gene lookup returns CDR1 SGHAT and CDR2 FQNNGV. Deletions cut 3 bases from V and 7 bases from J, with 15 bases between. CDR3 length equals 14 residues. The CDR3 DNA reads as TGTGCCAGCAGCTTTTTTCGGGGGGCTGGTGGCTACACCTTC. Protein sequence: CASSFFRGAGGYTF. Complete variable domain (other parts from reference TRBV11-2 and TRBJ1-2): EAGVAQSPRYKIIEKRQSVAFWCNPISGHATLYWYQQILGQGPKLLIQFQNNGVVDDSQLPKDRFSAERLKGVDSTLKIQPAKLEDSAVYLCASSFFRGAGGYTFGSGTRLTVV.

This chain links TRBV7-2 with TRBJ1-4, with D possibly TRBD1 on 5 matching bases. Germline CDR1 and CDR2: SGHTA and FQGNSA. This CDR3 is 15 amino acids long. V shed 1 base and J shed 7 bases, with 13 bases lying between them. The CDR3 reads CASSLGIGESEKLFF. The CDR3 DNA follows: TGTGCCAGCAGCTTAGGTATAGGGGAAAGTGAAAAACTGTTTTTT.

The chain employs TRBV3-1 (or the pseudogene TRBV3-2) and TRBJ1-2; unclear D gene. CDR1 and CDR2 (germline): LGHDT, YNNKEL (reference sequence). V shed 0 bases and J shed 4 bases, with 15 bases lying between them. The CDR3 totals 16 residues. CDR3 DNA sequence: TGTGCCAGCAGCCAAGAACTCCTCTCGAGTTTCTATGGCTACACCTTC. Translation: CASSQELLSSFYGYTF.

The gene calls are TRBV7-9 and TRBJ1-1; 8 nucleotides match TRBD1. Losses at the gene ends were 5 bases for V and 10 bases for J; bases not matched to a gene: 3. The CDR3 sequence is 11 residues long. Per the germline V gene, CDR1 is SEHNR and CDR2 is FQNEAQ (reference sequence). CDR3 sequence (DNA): TGTGCCAGCAGCCTTCAGGGGGCAGCTTTCTTT. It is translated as CASSLQGAAFF.

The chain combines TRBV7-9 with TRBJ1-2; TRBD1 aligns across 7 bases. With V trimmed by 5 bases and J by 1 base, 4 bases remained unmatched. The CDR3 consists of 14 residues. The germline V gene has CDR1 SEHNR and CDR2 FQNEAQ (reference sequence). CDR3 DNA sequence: TGTGCCAGCAGCCAAGGACAGGTTAACTATGGCTACACCTTC. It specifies CASSQGQVNYGYTF.

The CDR3 protein is CASTPAGELNTEAFF. The CDR3 DNA follows: TGTGCCAGCACCCCGGCGGGTGAGTTGAACACTGAAGCTTTCTTT. The V call is TRBV2, the J call TRBJ1-1; D is unresolved. The V end was cut by 7 bases, the J end by 0 bases, with 15 bases between. There are 15 residues in the CDR3. In germline, CDR1 is SNHLY, CDR2 FYNNEI.

The CDR3 reads CSVDRGGYNEQFF. Here the CDR3 DNA reads TGCAGCGTTGATAGGGGGGGGTACAATGAGCAGTTCTTC. The chain couples TRBV29-1 to TRBJ2-1; weak D call: TRBD2 (7 bases). Germline values: CDR1 SQVTM, CDR2 ANQGSEA. V lost 3 bases to trimming and J lost 4 bases, with 10 bases between them. This CDR3 region has 13 residues.

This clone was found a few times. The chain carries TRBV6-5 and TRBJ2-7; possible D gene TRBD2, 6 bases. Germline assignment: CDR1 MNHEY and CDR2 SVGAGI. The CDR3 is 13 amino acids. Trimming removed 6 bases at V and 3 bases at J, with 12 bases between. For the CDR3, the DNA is TGTGCCAGCAGGCCCGGGGGTGTCTACGAGCAGTACTTC. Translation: CASRPGGVYEQYF.

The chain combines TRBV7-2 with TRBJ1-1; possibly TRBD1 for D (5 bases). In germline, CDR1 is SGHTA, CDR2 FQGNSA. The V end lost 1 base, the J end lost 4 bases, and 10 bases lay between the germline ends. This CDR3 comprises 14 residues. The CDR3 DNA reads TGTGCCAGCAGCTTAGGGGGGGTCGGCACTGAAGCTTTCTTT. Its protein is CASSLGGVGTEAFF. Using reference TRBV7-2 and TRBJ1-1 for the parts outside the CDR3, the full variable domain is GAGVSQSPSNKVTEKGKDVELRCDPISGHTALYWYRQSLGQGLEFLIYFQGNSAPDKSGLPSDRFSAERTGGSVSTLTIQRTQQEDSAVYLCASSLGGVGTEAFFGQGTRLTVV.